The 21 T cell receptor beta chains listed next were all sequenced from one sample in a study of OX40 agonist ivuxolimab in advanced cancers. Measured with immunoSEQ multiplex PCR; TCRdb has only the in-frame clones, and not every one. Here the sample spans tens of thousands of clones, approximately 78% being singletons. The sequenced sample was CD4+ or CD8+ T cells sorted from blood, obtained in a trial of the OX40 agonist ivuxolimab. All receptors derive from an adult with an advanced solid tumor such as melanoma, head and neck, liver or kidney cancer.

The genes are TRBV11-2 and TRBJ2-7, with D tentatively TRBD1 (5 bases). The germline V and J ends were trimmed by 1 base and 5 bases, with 9 bases remaining between them. CDR3 length equals 13 residues. Germline CDR1 and CDR2: SGHAT and FQNNGV. For the CDR3, the DNA is TGTGCCAGCAGCTTAGTAAGGGGCGACGAGCAGTACGTC. It encodes CASSLVRGDEQYV.

The rearrangement joins TRBV28 to TRBJ1-2; tentatively, D is TRBD1 (5 bases). CDR1 and CDR2 (germline): MDHEN, SYDVKM. Trimming left V 2 bases short and J 7 bases short, with 14 bases between. CDR3 size: 14 residues. CDR3 sequence reads: CASSLAPGTPGYTF. The DNA for the CDR3 is TGTGCCAGCAGTTTAGCCCCAGGGACCCCTGGCTACACCTTC.

The chain uses TRBV28 and TRBJ2-7, with D unresolved. Germline CDR1 MDHEN, CDR2 SYDVKM. The CDR3 extends over 11 amino acids. The ends were cut back, 1 base at V and 6 bases at J, with 4 bases in the middle. The CDR3 sequence is CASSLSREQYF. DNA for the CDR3: TGTGCCAGCAGTTTATCGCGCGAGCAGTACTTC.

J is TRBJ2-1 and V is TRBV7-2; TRBD2 matches 9 bases. The CDR3 contains 15 residues. V lost 1 base and J lost 6; bases outside the gene matches: 4. Germline V gene lookup returns CDR1 SGHTA and CDR2 FQGNSA. The CDR3, as DNA: TGTGCCAGCAGCTTAGAGGGACTAGCCTCCAATGAGCAGTTCTTC. This translates into CASSLEGLASNEQFF.

The chain uses TRBV7-2 and TRBJ2-3, with 7 bases matching TRBD2. The CDR3 is 15 residues long. Germline trimming cut 0 bases from V and 2 bases from J; bases unmatched to any gene: 2. Germline assignment: CDR1 SGHTA and CDR2 FQGNSA. The CDR3 region is CASSLAGGTTDTQYF. CDR3 DNA sequence: TGTGCCAGCAGCTTAGCGGGAGGGACCACAGATACGCAGTATTTT.

The sample holds a few counts of this clone. J is TRBJ2-5 and V is TRBV11-1; 8 positions match TRBD1. Per the germline V gene, CDR1 is SGHAT and CDR2 is FQDESV (reference sequence). This CDR3 has 15 amino acids. V trimming: 8 bases; J trimming: 7 bases; junction bases outside the gene matches: 15. In DNA form, the CDR3 reads TGTGCCAGCCGAAAATCGGGCAGGGGGCATGGGACCCAGTACTTC. Residues: CASRKSGRGHGTQYF.

The chain joins TRBV6-5 to TRBJ2-1; TRBD1 aligns across 9 bases. CDR1 MNHEY and CDR2 SVGAGI come from the germline V gene. The CDR3 covers 15 residues. V lost 6 bases to trimming and J lost 1 base; unmatched junction nucleotides: 4. CDR3: CASSRQGGSYNEQFF. In DNA, the CDR3 is TGTGCCAGCAGCCGACAGGGGGGGTCCTACAATGAGCAGTTCTTC.

This clone was observed a few times. This rearrangement joins TRBV6-4 to TRBJ2-3; D possibly uses TRBD1 or TRBD2 (5 bases each). This CDR3 contains 13 residues. CDR1 is MRHNA and CDR2 is SNTAGT in the germline V gene. V was pared by 3 bases and J by 7 bases, with 11 bases between. CDR3 loop: CASSEGETNTQYF. DNA for the CDR3: TGTGCCAGCAGTGAAGGGGAGACTAATACGCAGTATTTT.

The chain carries TRBV11-1 and TRBJ2-7, with D perhaps matching TRBD2 (6 bases). This CDR3 region has 16 residues. Germline-derived CDR1 and CDR2 are SGHAT and FQDESV (reference sequence). V gave up 2 bases and J gave up 7 bases, with 21 bases separating them. The CDR3 nucleotides are TGTGCCAGCAGCTTAAAGACCGGGACTTCTTTGCGGGAGCAGTACTTC. Its protein is CASSLKTGTSLREQYF.

The V gene is TRBV5-1, the J gene TRBJ2-5; D is unclear. This CDR3 has 13 amino acids. Trimming left V 1 base short and J 4 bases short, with 8 bases between. The germline V gene has CDR1 SGHRS and CDR2 YFSETQ. The CDR3: CASSLFGRETQYF. The CDR3 DNA reads as TGCGCCAGCAGCTTGTTTGGAAGAGAGACCCAGTACTTC.

The chain employs TRBV5-8 and TRBJ1-5; D is unclear. V was pared by 1 base and J by 0 bases, with 8 bases between. The CDR3 contains 15 residues. The germline gives CDR1 SGHTS, CDR2 YDEGEE. CDR3 coding DNA: TGTGCCAGCAGCTTGCGAGTTTTTAGCAATCAGCCCCAGCATTTT. Its protein product is CASSLRVFSNQPQHF. The full variable domain, rest sourced from reference TRBV5-8 and TRBJ1-5, is EAGVTQSPTHLIKTRGQQATLRCSPISGHTSVYWYQQALGLGLQFLLWYDEGEERNRGNFPPRFSGRQFPNYSSELNVNALELEDSALYLCASSLRVFSNQPQHFGDGTRLSIL.

Comment on this clone: The limits of the CDR3 on the DNA are not certain, so only TCRdb's listed CDR3 is given. The V and J genes are TRBV30 and TRBJ1-4. Counting both end residues, the CDR3 totals 15 amino acids. The V gene's germline CDR1 is GTSNPN and CDR2 SVGIG (reference sequence). The CDR3 reads CAWSVLSGPNEKLFF.

The V call is TRBV28, the J call TRBJ2-2; D unclear. Trimming shortened V by 5 bases and J by 2 bases, and 6 bases separated the two germline ends. The germline CDR1 and CDR2 sequences are MDHEN and SYDVKM. This CDR3 region has 13 residues. CDR3 nucleotide sequence: TGTGCCAGCAGTAACAGAAACACCGGGGAGCTGTTTTTT. Translated, it gives CASSNRNTGELFF.

V and J are TRBV30 and TRBJ2-1; 9 positions agree with TRBD2. CDR1 GTSNPN and CDR2 SVGIG come from the germline V gene (reference sequence). With V trimmed by 3 bases and J by 4 bases, 10 bases remained unmatched. The CDR3 runs to 16 residues. This chain's CDR3 is CAWRRLAGGTYNEQFF. The CDR3 bases are TGTGCCTGGAGACGGTTGGCGGGAGGGACTTACAATGAGCAGTTCTTC.

The chain is built from TRBV2 and TRBJ2-4; no clear D. Germline assignment: CDR1 SNHLY and CDR2 FYNNEI. Trimming took 10 bases from V and 2 from J, leaving 15 bases between them. CDR3 size: 14 residues. The CDR3 protein is CATEKLATKNIQYF. The CDR3 bases are TGTGCCACCGAAAAGCTCGCCACCAAAAACATTCAGTACTTC.

V usage is TRBV2 and J usage is TRBJ1-4; the D gene is possibly TRBD1 (6 bases). The CDR3 contains 13 residues. The V gene's germline CDR1 is SNHLY and CDR2 FYNNEI. Deletions cut 4 bases from V and 10 bases from J, with 13 bases between. The CDR3 coding sequence is TGTGCCAGCAGTGCCGGGCAGACAGGAAAACTGTTTTTT. Encoded protein: CASSAGQTGKLFF.

This chain joins TRBV5-1 and TRBJ2-1; TRBD1 might be the D (5 bases). V lost 2 bases, J lost 8 bases, and 14 bases lay in between. The germline V gene has CDR1 SGHRS and CDR2 YFSETQ. This CDR3 has 14 amino acids. The CDR3 region is CASSLTRGSDEQFF. CDR3 DNA sequence: TGCGCCAGCAGCTTAACAAGGGGCTCTGATGAGCAGTTCTTC.

The chain carries TRBV5-6 and TRBJ2-1; TRBD2 aligns across 8 bases. Germline CDR1 SGHDT, CDR2 YYEEEE. The CDR3 is made up of 19 amino acids. The V and J ends lost 2 bases and 4 bases, in that order; junction bases with no gene match: 17. The CDR3 DNA reads as TGTGCCAGCAGCTTTTTATCTCAACCCGGGACTAGGGCTTACAATGAGCAGTTCTTC. This encodes CASSFLSQPGTRAYNEQFF.

This clone was seen more than once but under ten times. The chain carries TRBV2 and TRBJ1-5, with a weak D call TRBD1 (5 bases). Germline loops: CDR1 SNHLY, CDR2 FYNNEI. The length of the CDR3 is 18 residues. V shed 4 bases and J shed 0 bases, with 19 bases lying between them. CDR3 coding DNA: TGTGCCAGCAGTGGTAGGAGGTCGACAGTCATTAGCAATCAGCCCCAGCATTTT. It yields the protein CASSGRRSTVISNQPQHF.

The chain recombines TRBV6-1 with TRBJ2-5, with D maybe TRBD2 (7 bases). The CDR3 is 16 amino acids. Trimming shortened V by 1 base and J by 5 bases, and 17 bases separated the two germline ends. Germline V CDR1 and CDR2: MNHNS, SASEGT. This chain's CDR3 is CASSEGPGGTWETQYF. The DNA of the CDR3 is TGTGCCAGCAGTGAAGGACCGGGGGGCACATGGGAGACCCAGTACTTC.

The chain employs TRBV6-5 and TRBJ1-2; tentative D call: TRBD1 (6 bases). Germline V gives CDR1 MNHEY, CDR2 SVGAGI. The CDR3 is 11 amino acids. V lost 5 bases and J 8 bases, leaving 9 bases between the germline ends. The CDR3 loop reads CASSARGGYTF. The CDR3 bases are TGTGCCAGCAGTGCCAGGGGAGGCTACACCTTC.